This T cell receptor (beta chain) is from a study of cytomegalovirus exposure and HLA in healthy donors. Study information: Out of about 179 million T cells, an earlier analysis found roughly 100 million unique TCR beta sequences in total. General observations from the study: Association of 16,951 TCR beta sequences with HLA alleles was found at 0.05 false discovery rate in a later analysis.

This clone has just a few counts. Its target is not known. PCR amplification relied on 60 Vbeta primers (plus 13 Jbeta primers). This table comes from immunoSEQ multiplex PCR, and its TCRdb copy is limited to in-frame clones, with some not included. The profile covers about 230,000 clones, with 75% to 90% appearing a single time and roughly 0.99% taken by the ten largest. This CDR3 has 16 amino acids. CDR1 and CDR2 from the germline V gene are SGDLS and YYNGEE. V lost 0 bases and J 1 base, leaving 13 bases between the germline ends. Sequencing was done on a sample of PBMCs. This TCR was sampled from a woman aged 18-29 years in good health and CMV-seronegative. The rearrangement links TRBV9 to TRBJ1-1; D gene unclear. CDR3 protein: CASSVDQQTENTEAFF. In nucleotides, the CDR3 is TGTGCCAGCAGCGTAGATCAACAGACGGAGAACACTGAAGCTTTCTTT.